What follows describes a single T cell receptor (beta chain). Its target is not known. Scientists ran DNA taken from cultured CD4+ T cells through the Oncomine TCR Beta short-read assay for sequencing. TCRdb independently ran MiXCR on the PCR reads; one entry per CDR3 protein. The top ten hold approximately 22% of the sample, which has about 18,000 distinct CDR3 sequences, around 50% seen once. This record belongs to a study of vaccination and CD4 T cells after COVID-19. The study's findings and limits: SARS-CoV-2-reactive clonotypes showed a nonsignificant median rise from 21 to 38.

Time point denoted: late sampling 161 to 241 days after vaccination in a few convalescent patients. Treatment specified: approximately 9-day PBMC culture with coronavirus spike peptide pools or control peptides (ViraFEST assay). Antigen-specific T cells were expanded with peptide pools by ViraFEST, and TCRs were then sequenced. This TCR derives from a human donor who had recovered from COVID-19. Sequenced material: CD4+ T cells from blood, cultured in vitro, taken about 7 months after SARS-CoV-2 vaccination.

The CDR3 region has the DNA TGCAGTGCTAGGTCCGCCAGGGGGCGTTACGAGCAGTACTTC. Its translation: CSARSARGRYEQYF. The V call is TRBV20-1, the J call TRBJ2-7; TRBD1 matches at 8 bases. CDR1 is DFQATT and CDR2 is SNEGSKA in the germline V gene (reference sequence). With 3 bases clipped from V and 4 bases from J, the junction kept 8 bases outside the gene matches. The CDR3 totals 14 residues.